A selection of T cell receptor beta chains follows, all from one sample in a study of shared clonotypes between healthy human individuals. Assay: immunoSEQ multiplex PCR; the TCRdb copy retains only in-frame clones and omits some. The data show millions of clones, with 85% to 95% seen just once and roughly 0.36% held by the top ten. The specimen was naive CD4+ T cells from PBMCs. The receptors were sampled from a man aged 18 to 30 in good health. Some clones in this sample may be carry-over from other donors' samples. The CDR3 runs from the conserved cysteine through the conserved F or W. A D gene is named only where the DNA matches it firmly. Expanded clones get a size class; other rows say once, few or many, or leave the size out.

J gene: TRBJ2-5
V gene: TRBV5-1
clone size: -
D gene: -
CDR3 protein: CASSLAGPKEIQYF
CDR3 DNA: TGCGCCAGCAGCTTGGCCGGGCCCAAAGAGATCCAGTACTTC

J gene: TRBJ1-5
V gene: TRBV5-1
clone size: -
D gene: -
CDR3 protein: CASSPGEKNQPQHF
CDR3 DNA: TGCGCCAGCAGCCCTGGAGAGAAGAATCAGCCCCAGCATTTT

J gene: TRBJ2-2
V gene: TRBV10-1
clone size: -
D gene: -
CDR3 protein: CASSASAGGGPTGELFF
CDR3 DNA: TGCGCCAGCAGTGCATCAGCCGGAGGCGGACCCACCGGGGAGCTGTTTTTT

J gene: TRBJ2-7
V gene: TRBV6-5
clone size: -
D gene: TRBD1
CDR3 protein: CASSYSPGQTTYEQYF
CDR3 DNA: TGTGCCAGCAGTTACTCTCCGGGACAGACAACCTACGAGCAGTACTTC

J gene: TRBJ2-2
V gene: TRBV5-1
clone size: -
D gene: TRBD1
CDR3 protein: CASSLGPLNDRAVPGELFF
CDR3 DNA: TGCGCCAGCAGCTTGGGGCCCCTGAACGACAGGGCGGTGCCCGGGGAGCTGTTTTTT

J gene: TRBJ2-4
V gene: TRBV5-1
clone size: once
D gene: TRBD1
CDR3 protein: CASSDPGGRNIQYF
CDR3 DNA: TGCGCCAGCAGCGATCCAGGGGGCCGTAACATTCAGTACTTC

J gene: TRBJ2-3
V gene: TRBV5-6
clone size: once
D gene: -
CDR3 protein: CASSPGRLGVPTQYF
CDR3 DNA: TGTGCCAGCAGCCCCGGGCGCTTGGGGGTCCCTACGCAGTATTTT

J gene: TRBJ2-2
V gene: TRBV9
clone size: -
D gene: TRBD1
CDR3 protein: CASSARQGVKAGELFF
CDR3 DNA: TGTGCCAGCAGCGCCCGACAGGGGGTTAAGGCCGGGGAGCTGTTTTTT

J gene: TRBJ2-3
V gene: TRBV10-3
clone size: -
D gene: TRBD2
CDR3 protein: CAISETWASGGRESRINSTDTQYF
CDR3 DNA: TGTGCCATCAGTGAAACCTGGGCGAGCGGGGGGCGGGAGTCCCGGATCAATAGCACAGATACGCAGTATTTT

J gene: TRBJ2-1
V gene: TRBV7-6
clone size: -
D gene: -
CDR3 protein: CASSLGSFDEQFF
CDR3 DNA: TGTGCCAGCAGCTTAGGTTCCTTCGATGAGCAGTTCTTC

J gene: TRBJ1-2
V gene: TRBV28
clone size: once
D gene: -
CDR3 protein: CASYSGGLGYTF
CDR3 DNA: TGTGCCAGCTACTCGGGGGGGCTTGGCTACACCTTC

J gene: TRBJ2-3
V gene: TRBV10-3
clone size: -
D gene: TRBD2
CDR3 protein: CATYSGRATDTQYF
CDR3 DNA: TGTGCCACCTATAGCGGGAGAGCCACAGATACGCAGTATTTT

J gene: TRBJ2-3
V gene: TRBV5-4
clone size: -
D gene: TRBD2
CDR3 protein: CASSLAGGRSDTQYF
CDR3 DNA: TGTGCCAGCAGCTTGGCCGGGGGGAGGTCAGATACGCAGTATTTT

J gene: TRBJ2-5
V gene: TRBV5-1
clone size: -
D gene: -
CDR3 protein: CASSLEGGGETQYF
CDR3 DNA: TGCGCCAGCAGCCTAGAGGGCGGCGGAGAGACCCAGTACTTC

J gene: TRBJ2-7
V gene: TRBV11-2
clone size: once
D gene: -
CDR3 protein: CASSLVFSLGYEQYF
CDR3 DNA: TGTGCCAGCAGCTTAGTTTTCTCATTGGGTTACGAGCAGTACTTC

J gene: TRBJ1-4
V gene: TRBV28
clone size: -
D gene: -
CDR3 protein: CASSFRSRRATNEKLFF
CDR3 DNA: TGTGCCAGCAGTTTTAGATCAAGGAGGGCGACTAATGAAAAACTGTTTTTT

J gene: TRBJ1-1
V gene: TRBV29-1
clone size: -
D gene: -
CDR3 protein: CSGGDTEAFF
CDR3 DNA: TGCAGCGGGGGTGACACTGAAGCTTTCTTT

J gene: TRBJ2-1
V gene: TRBV4-1
clone size: -
D gene: TRBD1
CDR3 protein: CASSHHRGPYNEQFF
CDR3 DNA: TGCGCCAGCAGCCACCACAGGGGGCCTTACAATGAGCAGTTCTTC

J gene: TRBJ1-4
V gene: TRBV4-1
clone size: -
D gene: -
CDR3 protein: CASSQGFGAGNEKLFF
CDR3 DNA: TGCGCCAGCAGCCAAGGGTTCGGGGCAGGGAATGAAAAACTGTTTTTT

J gene: TRBJ2-5
V gene: TRBV7-6
clone size: -
D gene: -
CDR3 protein: CASSLLSTGETQYF
CDR3 DNA: TGTGCCAGCAGCCTCCTGTCTACTGGGGAGACCCAGTACTTC

J gene: TRBJ1-2
V gene: TRBV11-2
clone size: -
D gene: TRBD1
CDR3 protein: CASSQGQGAGYTF
CDR3 DNA: TGTGCCAGCAGCCAGGGACAGGGGGCCGGCTACACCTTC

J gene: TRBJ2-7
V gene: TRBV11-2
clone size: -
D gene: -
CDR3 protein: CASSLDFRALTEQYF
CDR3 DNA: TGTGCCAGCAGCTTAGATTTTCGCGCCCTAACGGAGCAGTACTTC

J gene: TRBJ2-3
V gene: TRBV30
clone size: -
D gene: -
CDR3 protein: CASAAYTDTQYF
CDR3 DNA: TGTGCCTCGGCGGCGTACACAGATACGCAGTATTTT

J gene: TRBJ1-1
V gene: TRBV9
clone size: -
D gene: -
CDR3 protein: CASSARANSEAFF
CDR3 DNA: TGTGCCAGCAGCGCCAGGGCCAATTCGGAAGCTTTCTTT

J gene: TRBJ1-5
V gene: TRBV7-8
clone size: once
D gene: -
CDR3 protein: CASSFSSRDLNQPQHF
CDR3 DNA: TGTGCCAGCAGCTTTTCTTCCCGGGACCTGAATCAGCCCCAGCATTTT

J gene: TRBJ2-7
V gene: TRBV11-2
clone size: -
D gene: -
CDR3 protein: CASSPWGSISSYEQYF
CDR3 DNA: TGTGCCAGCAGCCCGTGGGGGAGTATAAGTTCCTACGAGCAGTACTTC

J gene: TRBJ2-7
V gene: TRBV5-6
clone size: -
D gene: TRBD2
CDR3 protein: CASSFMTSGASYEQYF
CDR3 DNA: TGTGCCAGCAGCTTCATGACTAGCGGGGCGTCCTACGAGCAGTACTTC

J gene: TRBJ2-7
V gene: TRBV7-2
clone size: -
D gene: -
CDR3 protein: CASSQTGTSYEQYF
CDR3 DNA: TGTGCCAGCAGCCAGACCGGGACTTCCTACGAGCAGTACTTC

J gene: TRBJ1-5
V gene: TRBV27
clone size: -
D gene: TRBD1
CDR3 protein: CASSPGQGWFQPQHF
CDR3 DNA: TGTGCCAGCAGCCCGGGACAGGGGTGGTTTCAGCCCCAGCATTTT

J gene: TRBJ2-1
V gene: TRBV11-2
clone size: -
D gene: TRBD1
CDR3 protein: CASNGQGYNEQFF
CDR3 DNA: TGTGCCAGCAACGGACAGGGCTACAATGAGCAGTTCTTC

J gene: TRBJ1-3
V gene: TRBV28
clone size: -
D gene: TRBD1
CDR3 protein: CASSRTGDLSGNTIYF
CDR3 DNA: TGTGCCAGCAGCCGTACAGGGGACTTGTCTGGAAACACCATATATTTT

J gene: TRBJ2-7
V gene: TRBV7-2
clone size: -
D gene: -
CDR3 protein: CASSLAPSSYEQYF
CDR3 DNA: TGTGCCAGCAGCTTAGCCCCAAGCTCCTACGAGCAGTACTTC

J gene: TRBJ2-1
V gene: TRBV5-1
clone size: -
D gene: -
CDR3 protein: CASSLAGDLYNEQFF
CDR3 DNA: TGCGCCAGCAGCTTGGCAGGGGACCTCTACAATGAGCAGTTCTTC

J gene: TRBJ2-5
V gene: TRBV29-1
clone size: -
D gene: -
CDR3 protein: CSVEAGRTETQYF
CDR3 DNA: TGCAGCGTTGAAGCAGGGAGGACAGAGACCCAGTACTTC

J gene: TRBJ1-2
V gene: TRBV30
clone size: few
D gene: -
CDR3 protein: CAWSADSTYGYTF
CDR3 DNA: TGTGCCTGGAGTGCCGACAGCACCTATGGCTACACCTTC

J gene: TRBJ2-7
V gene: TRBV12-5
clone size: -
D gene: -
CDR3 protein: CASGLETGLEQYF
CDR3 DNA: TGTGCTAGTGGTTTGGAGACCGGACTTGAGCAGTACTTC

J gene: TRBJ1-5
V gene: TRBV29-1
clone size: -
D gene: -
CDR3 protein: CSVEDGSNQPQHF
CDR3 DNA: TGCAGCGTTGAAGATGGGAGCAATCAGCCCCAGCATTTT

J gene: TRBJ2-5
V gene: TRBV4-1
clone size: -
D gene: -
CDR3 protein: CASSQERGRGTQYF
CDR3 DNA: TGCGCCAGCAGCCAAGAACGGGGGAGAGGGACCCAGTACTTC

J gene: TRBJ1-6
V gene: TRBV7-9
clone size: -
D gene: TRBD1
CDR3 protein: CASSLAGTGALRSPLHF
CDR3 DNA: TGTGCCAGCAGCTTAGCCGGGACAGGGGCCTTGAGGTCACCCCTCCACTTT

J gene: TRBJ2-1
V gene: TRBV7-9
clone size: -
D gene: TRBD1
CDR3 protein: CASSSPGQGYNEQFF
CDR3 DNA: TGTGCCAGCAGTTCCCCGGGACAGGGGTACAATGAGCAGTTCTTC

J gene: TRBJ2-7
V gene: TRBV6-5
clone size: -
D gene: TRBD1
CDR3 protein: CASSYRFRTGDEQYF
CDR3 DNA: TGTGCCAGCAGTTACCGATTTCGGACAGGGGACGAGCAGTACTTC

J gene: TRBJ1-6
V gene: TRBV9
clone size: -
D gene: -
CDR3 protein: CASSPRQESSYNSPLHF
CDR3 DNA: TGTGCCAGCAGCCCCCGACAGGAGAGCTCCTATAATTCACCCCTCCACTTT

J gene: TRBJ1-1
V gene: TRBV4-3
clone size: -
D gene: TRBD1
CDR3 protein: CASSQGRGGPLF
CDR3 DNA: TGCGCCAGCAGCCAAGGGAGAGGGGGCCCACTTTTT

J gene: TRBJ1-1
V gene: TRBV5-1
clone size: few
D gene: -
CDR3 protein: CASGTGQRTEAFF
CDR3 DNA: TGCGCCAGCGGAACCGGACAGCGAACTGAAGCTTTCTTT

J gene: TRBJ2-7
V gene: TRBV9
clone size: -
D gene: TRBD2
CDR3 protein: CASSVRLAGGEQYF
CDR3 DNA: TGTGCCAGCAGCGTAAGACTAGCAGGAGGCGAGCAGTACTTC

J gene: TRBJ2-2
V gene: TRBV5-1
clone size: -
D gene: -
CDR3 protein: CASSFTLPRGLSDTGELFF
CDR3 DNA: TGCGCCAGCAGCTTTACCCTACCCAGGGGTCTCTCAGACACCGGGGAGCTGTTTTTT

J gene: TRBJ2-7
V gene: TRBV28
clone size: -
D gene: -
CDR3 protein: CASIARGVDYEQYF
CDR3 DNA: TGTGCCAGCATCGCGAGGGGGGTCGACTACGAGCAGTACTTC

J gene: TRBJ2-3
V gene: TRBV6-5
clone size: -
D gene: -
CDR3 protein: CASRWDSTDTQYF
CDR3 DNA: TGTGCCAGCAGATGGGACAGCACAGATACGCAGTATTTT

J gene: TRBJ1-5
V gene: TRBV7-6
clone size: -
D gene: TRBD1
CDR3 protein: CASSLGDRGAGNQPQHF
CDR3 DNA: TGTGCCAGCAGCTTAGGGGACAGGGGTGCCGGCAATCAGCCCCAGCATTTT

J gene: TRBJ2-1
V gene: TRBV9
clone size: -
D gene: -
CDR3 protein: CASSVGGFDKGEQFF
CDR3 DNA: TGTGCCAGCAGCGTAGGGGGGTTCGACAAGGGTGAGCAGTTCTTC

J gene: TRBJ2-7
V gene: TRBV28
clone size: -
D gene: TRBD1
CDR3 protein: CASSFRKGQGERYEQYF
CDR3 DNA: TGTGCCAGCAGTTTCCGAAAGGGACAGGGAGAAAGGTACGAGCAGTACTTC

J gene: TRBJ1-3
V gene: TRBV6-1
clone size: once
D gene: -
CDR3 protein: CASSEGAAGNTIYF
CDR3 DNA: TGTGCCAGCAGTGAGGGGGCGGCTGGAAACACCATATATTTT

J gene: TRBJ1-4
V gene: TRBV4-1
clone size: -
D gene: TRBD1
CDR3 protein: CASSPSGQIEKLFF
CDR3 DNA: TGCGCCAGCAGCCCATCGGGACAGATTGAAAAACTGTTTTTT

J gene: TRBJ2-1
V gene: TRBV15
clone size: -
D gene: -
CDR3 protein: CATSRRPSVSSYNEQFF
CDR3 DNA: TGTGCCACCAGCAGGAGGCCGAGTGTTAGCTCCTACAATGAGCAGTTCTTC